This T cell receptor (beta chain) was sequenced in a study of cytomegalovirus exposure and HLA in healthy donors. Study-level findings and limits: The tendency of first-cohort TCR clusters to co-occur in the 120 or so validation repertoires was the finding of a later analysis. Both high specificity and high sensitivity reportedly marked the classifier's diagnosis of cytomegalovirus status. A list of about 160 TCR beta chains associated with cytomegalovirus was given.

The donors were in the approximately 110-subject validation cohort; that cohort was separate from the roughly 700-subject first cohort. Losses at the gene ends were 7 bases for V and 0 bases for J; bases not matched to a gene: 11. The CDR3 sequence is 15 residues long. CDR1 and CDR2 from the germline V gene are SQVTM and ANQGSEA. Of note for this clone: The antigen is unknown.

The assay was immunoSEQ multiplex PCR, and TCRdb's table has in-frame clones only and misses some. This table has about 340,000 clones, roughly 89% appearing once. The TCR comes from a young woman in good health and CMV-seronegative. The sequenced material came from PBMCs. The chain employs TRBV29-1 and TRBJ1-2; 7 positions agree with TRBD1. The DNA of the CDR3 is TGCAGCGCTGGGTGGGGACAGCTATCTAACTATGGCTACACCTTC. Amino acid sequence: CSAGWGQLSNYGYTF.